What follows are 20 T cell receptor beta chains derived from one specimen sequenced in a study of blood T cells in healthy people across ages. Next came a second PCR, run for roughly 6 to 11 cycles, which used a sample-barcoded 5' primer along with a J-beta primer mix. TCRdb fed the 5' RACE reads into MiXCR, producing one record per CDR3 protein. The profile shows roughly 1,500,000 distinct CDR3 sequences, almost 35% of them singletons. The sequencing sample was made of blood. The receptors originated from a woman in her 30s in good health.

The V gene is TRBV7-2, the J gene TRBJ2-1; D remains ambiguous. Germline CDR1 SGHTA, CDR2 FQGNSA. The CDR3 loop spans 13 amino acids. Trimming shortened V by 1 base and J by 8 bases, and 9 bases separated the two germline ends. In DNA form, the CDR3 reads TGTGCCAGCAGCTTAGTGGTTACCGATGAGCAGTTCTTC. Its protein product is CASSLVVTDEQFF.

This clonotype was detected only once. The V call is TRBV6-1, the J call TRBJ2-4, with D possibly TRBD2 on 7 matching bases. The last part of the DNA fits TRBJ2-7 better; the J call may be wrong. Germline assignment: CDR1 MNHNS and CDR2 SASEGT. This CDR3 region has 15 residues. The CDR3 sequence is CASRQGGDGSYEQYF. The CDR3 nucleotides are TGTGCCAGCAGACAAGGGGGGGACGGGAGCTACGAGCAGTACTTC.

This clonotype has only a few counts. In DNA form, the CDR3 reads TGTGCCATAGCGCGGAAGACCAACAATGAGCAGTTCTTC. The encoded protein is CAIARKTNNEQFF. This chain links TRBV30 with TRBJ2-1, with a weak D call TRBD2 (5 bases). The V end lost 8 bases, the J end lost 5 bases, and 16 bases lay between the germline ends. CDR1 is GTSNPN and CDR2 is SVGIG in the germline V gene (reference sequence). The CDR3 is made up of 13 amino acids.

V and J are TRBV9 and TRBJ1-2; 9 bases are a match to TRBD1. Germline CDR1 and CDR2: SGDLS and YYNGEE. CDR3 length equals 15 residues. Losses at the gene ends were 2 bases for V and 8 bases for J; bases not matched to a gene: 10. The CDR3 protein is CASSVSDRGFEGYTF. DNA for the CDR3: TGTGCCAGCAGCGTTTCGGACAGGGGATTCGAGGGCTACACCTTC. The full variable domain, rest sourced from reference TRBV9 and TRBJ1-2, is DSGVTQTPKHLITATGQRVTLRCSPRSGDLSVYWYQQSLDQGLQFLIQYYNGEERAKGNILERFSAQQFPDLHSELNLSSLELGDSALYFCASSVSDRGFEGYTFGSGTRLTVV.

This clonotype was found many times. The V and J genes are TRBV20-1 and TRBJ2-1, with a possible D match to TRBD1 (5 bases). There are 13 residues in the CDR3. Trimming took 3 bases from V and 5 from J, leaving 11 bases between them. Germline assignment: CDR1 DFQATT and CDR2 SNEGSKA (reference sequence). CDR3: CSARGRADNEQFF. The CDR3 DNA reads as TGCAGTGCTAGGGGCAGGGCGGACAATGAGCAGTTCTTC.

CDR3 loop: CASSTRTKDKNIQYF. CDR3 nucleotides: TGTGCCAGTAGTACCCGGACAAAGGACAAAAACATTCAGTACTTC. V usage is TRBV19 and J usage is TRBJ2-4; a weak D match, TRBD1 (5 bases). The germline gives CDR1 LNHDA, CDR2 SQIVND (reference sequence). The V and J ends lost 4 bases and 3 bases respectively, with 13 bases between them. The CDR3 has 15 amino acids.

This clonotype has just a few counts. The chain is built from TRBV12-5 and TRBJ2-1; 8 nucleotides align to TRBD1. J was trimmed by 8 bases and V by 4 bases; bases with no gene match: 10. The CDR3 consists of 15 residues. Germline CDR1 is LGHNT and CDR2 is FRNRAP. The CDR3 sequence: CASGSSAGQGYEQFF. The CDR3 bases are TGTGCTAGTGGTTCTTCCGCCGGACAGGGATATGAGCAGTTCTTC.

The chain recombines TRBV20-1 with TRBJ1-2; no clear D gene. V was cut by 0 bases and J by 1 base, with 9 bases left in between. Germline assignment: CDR1 DFQATT and CDR2 SNEGSKA (reference sequence). The CDR3 sequence is 14 residues long. CDR3 nucleotides: TGCAGTGCTAGAGATCACCAGGATAACTATGGCTACACCTTC. This translates into CSARDHQDNYGYTF.

This clonotype was seen a handful of times. The CDR3 nucleotides read TGCAGTGCTAGAGATCTTAGGTCGGCCTACGAGCAGTACTTC. It codes for CSARDLRSAYEQYF. The chain joins TRBV20-1 to TRBJ2-7; no definite D call. Trimming pared 0 bases from V and 2 bases from J, leaving 11 bases between. From germline, CDR1 is DFQATT and CDR2 SNEGSKA (reference sequence). The CDR3 loop spans 14 amino acids.

V and J are TRBV5-1 and TRBJ1-5, with D possibly TRBD1 on 5 matching bases. The V end lost 4 bases, the J end lost 2 bases, and 16 bases lay between the germline ends. CDR3 size: 16 residues. Germline assignment: CDR1 SGHRS and CDR2 YFSETQ. The CDR3 spells CASSLGTSVGNQPQHF. DNA of the CDR3: TGCGCCAGCAGCCTGGGGACCTCGGTCGGCAATCAGCCCCAGCATTTT.

This clonotype was seen only a few times. The chain combines TRBV4-2 with TRBJ1-3, with 12 bases that match TRBD1. Trimming took 0 bases from V and 4 from J; bases not matched to a gene: 4. Germline loops: CDR1 LGHNA, CDR2 YNFKEQ. The CDR3 extends over 17 amino acids. CDR3 sequence reads: CASSQEGQGAVGNTIYF. The CDR3 DNA is TGTGCCAGCAGCCAAGAGGGACAGGGGGCCGTGGGAAACACCATATATTTT.

This clonotype has more than one count but fewer than ten. The rearrangement links TRBV25-1 to TRBJ2-5; D is perhaps TRBD2 (6 bases). The CDR3 has 18 residues. CDR1 is MGHDK, CDR2 SYGVNS, per germline. V lost 1 base and J 1 base, leaving 19 bases between the germline ends. The CDR3 nucleotides are TGTGCCAGCAGTGAATGGTTGGAAAGCGGGTCCTTCCAAGAGACCCAGTACTTC. Residues: CASSEWLESGSFQETQYF.

The chain links TRBV30 to TRBJ2-1; D is possibly TRBD2 (6 bases). Germline CDR1 is GTSNPN and CDR2 is SVGIG (reference sequence). The V gene lost 0 bases and the J gene lost 8 bases, with 11 bases spanning the gap. CDR3 length: 13 amino acids. CDR3 region: CAWSVSGLDEQFF. The DNA for the CDR3 is TGTGCCTGGAGTGTAAGCGGGCTCGATGAGCAGTTCTTC.

This chain joins TRBV18 and TRBJ2-5; a weak D match, TRBD2 (6 bases). This CDR3 is 16 amino acids long. Trimming removed 3 bases at V and 5 bases at J, with 19 bases between. Germline loops: CDR1 KGHSH, CDR2 LQKENI. The CDR3 DNA reads as TGTGCCAGCTCACCGATTTCCGGGACTGGTGGGGAGACCCAGTACTTC. It is translated as CASSPISGTGGETQYF.

The chain employs TRBV6-5 and TRBJ2-1, with a possible D match to TRBD1 (5 bases). The CDR3 contains 14 residues. The ends were cut back, 2 bases at V and 8 bases at J, with 13 bases in the middle. Germline CDR1 is MNHEY and CDR2 is SVGAGI. In DNA, the CDR3 is TGTGCCAGCAGTTACAGATCAGGGATCGATGAGCAGTTCTTC. It codes for CASSYRSGIDEQFF.

The genes are TRBV10-3 and TRBJ2-3, with TRBD1 matching 8 bases. CDR1 is ENHRY and CDR2 is SYGVKD in the germline V gene. The V segment lost 9 bases and the J segment 2 bases; nucleotides outside the gene matches: 16. The CDR3 runs to 17 residues. The CDR3 spells CAIRIPQDREDTDTQYF. The CDR3 coding sequence is TGTGCCATTCGAATACCTCAGGACAGGGAAGACACAGATACGCAGTATTTT.

This clonotype came up a few times. The chain uses TRBV4-2 and TRBJ2-7; 9 positions agree with TRBD2. The germline gives CDR1 LGHNA, CDR2 YNFKEQ. This CDR3 has 15 amino acids. J gave up 2 bases and V 2 bases, and 4 bases lay outside the gene matches. The CDR3 is CASSQLAGETYEQYF. The CDR3 region has the DNA TGTGCCAGCAGCCAATTAGCGGGAGAGACCTACGAGCAGTACTTC.

This clonotype was seen only a few times. One end of the junction is discordant with germline, which a read error may explain. The CDR3 DNA follows: TGTGCCGGCAGCTTACGCGGACCTGCAACTAATGAAAAACTGTTTTTT. Translated: CAGSLRGPATNEKLFF. The V and J genes are TRBV7-2 and TRBJ1-4; D unresolved. Per the germline V gene, CDR1 is SGHTA and CDR2 is FQGNSA. CDR3 length: 16 residues.

This clonotype came up a few times. At one end the junction does not follow the germline gene, possibly because of a read error. CDR3 DNA: TGCAGCGTTGTTCAGGGGGCTAACGAGCGGTACTTC. It yields the protein CSVVQGANERYF. V usage is TRBV29-1 and J usage is TRBJ2-7; 8 bases align to TRBD1. Germline V CDR1 and CDR2: SQVTM, ANQGSEA. The CDR3 has 12 amino acids.

CDR3 in amino acids: CATSRALEDSYEQYF. In DNA, the CDR3 is TGTGCCACCAGCAGAGCTCTAGAGGACTCCTACGAGCAGTACTTC. The V and J genes are TRBV15 and TRBJ2-7, with unresolved D. The V end lost 1 base, the J end lost 0 bases, and 10 bases lay between the germline ends. This CDR3 region has 15 residues. Germline CDR1 and CDR2: LNHNV and YYDKDF (reference sequence).